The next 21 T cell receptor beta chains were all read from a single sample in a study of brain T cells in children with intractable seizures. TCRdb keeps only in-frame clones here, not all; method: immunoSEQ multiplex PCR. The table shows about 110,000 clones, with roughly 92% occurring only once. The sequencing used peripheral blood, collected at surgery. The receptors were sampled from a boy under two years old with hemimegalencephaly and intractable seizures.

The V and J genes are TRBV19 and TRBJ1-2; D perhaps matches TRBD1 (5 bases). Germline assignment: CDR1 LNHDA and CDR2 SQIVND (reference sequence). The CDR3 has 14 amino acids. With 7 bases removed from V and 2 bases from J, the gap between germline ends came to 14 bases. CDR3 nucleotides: TGTGCCAGTACGAGAGACAGACTCAACTATGGCTACACCTTC. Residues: CASTRDRLNYGYTF.

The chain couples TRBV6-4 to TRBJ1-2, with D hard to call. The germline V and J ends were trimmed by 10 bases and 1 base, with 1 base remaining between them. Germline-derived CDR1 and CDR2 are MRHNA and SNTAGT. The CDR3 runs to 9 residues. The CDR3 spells CAINYGYTF. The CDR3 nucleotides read TGTGCCATTAACTATGGCTACACCTTC.

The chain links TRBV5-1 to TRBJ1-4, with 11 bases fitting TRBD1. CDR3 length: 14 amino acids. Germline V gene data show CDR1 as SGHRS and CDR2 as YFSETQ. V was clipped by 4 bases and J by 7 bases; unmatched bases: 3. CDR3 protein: CASSGGTGGEKLFF. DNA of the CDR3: TGCGCCAGCAGCGGCGGGACAGGGGGTGAAAAACTGTTTTTT.

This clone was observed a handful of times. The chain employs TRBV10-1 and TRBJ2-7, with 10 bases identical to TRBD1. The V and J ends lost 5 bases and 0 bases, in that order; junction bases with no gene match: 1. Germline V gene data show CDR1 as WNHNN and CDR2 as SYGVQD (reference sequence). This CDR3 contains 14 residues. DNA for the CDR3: TGCGCCAGCAGTCGGGACAGGGGCTCCTACGAGCAGTACTTC. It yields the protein CASSRDRGSYEQYF.

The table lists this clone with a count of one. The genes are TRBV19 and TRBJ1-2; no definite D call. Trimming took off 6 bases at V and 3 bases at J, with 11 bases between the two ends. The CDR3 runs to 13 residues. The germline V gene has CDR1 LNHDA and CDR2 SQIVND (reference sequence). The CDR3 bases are TGTGCCAGTAGCCGTCTCCGCTACTATGGCTACACCTTC. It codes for CASSRLRYYGYTF.

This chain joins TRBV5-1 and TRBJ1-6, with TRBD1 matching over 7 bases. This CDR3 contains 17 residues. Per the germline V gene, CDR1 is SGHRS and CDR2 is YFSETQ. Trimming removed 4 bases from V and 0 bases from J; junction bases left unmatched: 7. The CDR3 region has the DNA TGCGCCAGCAGCCCCAGGCAGGGGGACTCCTATAATTCACCCCTCCACTTT. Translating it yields CASSPRQGDSYNSPLHF.

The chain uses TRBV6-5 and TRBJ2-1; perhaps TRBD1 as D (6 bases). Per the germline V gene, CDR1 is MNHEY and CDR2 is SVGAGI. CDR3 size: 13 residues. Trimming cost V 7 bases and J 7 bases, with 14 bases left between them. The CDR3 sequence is CASTVWGPNEQFF. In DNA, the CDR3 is TGTGCCAGCACCGTTTGGGGGCCAAATGAGCAGTTCTTC.

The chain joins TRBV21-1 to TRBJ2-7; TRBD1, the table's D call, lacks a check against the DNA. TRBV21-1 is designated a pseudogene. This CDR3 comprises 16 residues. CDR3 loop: CASSKAPMGASYEQYF. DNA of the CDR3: TGTGCCAGCAGCAAAGCCCCAATGGGGGCCTCCTACGAGCAGTACTTC.

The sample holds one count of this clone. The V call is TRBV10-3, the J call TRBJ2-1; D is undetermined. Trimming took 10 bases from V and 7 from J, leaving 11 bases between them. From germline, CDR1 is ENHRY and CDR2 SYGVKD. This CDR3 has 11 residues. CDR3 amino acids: CATLGRNEQFF. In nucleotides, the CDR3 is TGTGCCACCCTGGGTCGTAATGAGCAGTTCTTC.

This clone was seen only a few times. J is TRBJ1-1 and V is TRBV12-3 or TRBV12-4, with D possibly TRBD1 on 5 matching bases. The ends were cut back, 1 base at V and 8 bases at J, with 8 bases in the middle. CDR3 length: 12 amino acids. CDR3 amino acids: CASSLGGDEAFF. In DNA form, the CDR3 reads TGTGCCAGCAGTTTAGGGGGGGACGAAGCTTTCTTT.

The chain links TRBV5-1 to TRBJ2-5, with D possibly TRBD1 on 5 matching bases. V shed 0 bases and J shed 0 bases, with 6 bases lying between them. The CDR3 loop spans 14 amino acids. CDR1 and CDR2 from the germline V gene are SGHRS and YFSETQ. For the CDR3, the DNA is TGCGCCAGCAGCTTGGAGGGGTACCAAGAGACCCAGTACTTC. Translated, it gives CASSLEGYQETQYF.

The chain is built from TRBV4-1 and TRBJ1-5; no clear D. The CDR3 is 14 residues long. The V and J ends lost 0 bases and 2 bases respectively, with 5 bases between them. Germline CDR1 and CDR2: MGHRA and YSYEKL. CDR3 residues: CASSQDSGNQPQHF. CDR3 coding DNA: TGCGCCAGCAGCCAAGACAGTGGCAATCAGCCCCAGCATTTT.

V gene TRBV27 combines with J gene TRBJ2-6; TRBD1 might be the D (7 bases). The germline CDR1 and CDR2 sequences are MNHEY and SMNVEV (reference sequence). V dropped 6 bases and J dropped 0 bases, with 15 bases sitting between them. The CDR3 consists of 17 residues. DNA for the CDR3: TGTGCCAGCAGCTTGCCTCAGGGGGGCTCTGGGGCCAACGTCCTGACTTTC. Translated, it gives CASSLPQGGSGANVLTF.

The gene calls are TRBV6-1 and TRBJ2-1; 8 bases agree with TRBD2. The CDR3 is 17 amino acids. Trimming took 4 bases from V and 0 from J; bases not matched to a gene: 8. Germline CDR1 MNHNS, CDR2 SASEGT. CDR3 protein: CASSVRPSGLSYNEQFF. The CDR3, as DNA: TGTGCCAGCAGTGTTCGCCCTAGCGGGCTCTCCTACAATGAGCAGTTCTTC.

CDR3 nucleotide sequence: TGTGCCAGCAGCTTGGGGTTCGGGGGGGCGACCTCCTACGAGCAGTACTTC. Translated, it gives CASSLGFGGATSYEQYF. This rearrangement joins TRBV11-3 to TRBJ2-7, with TRBD2 matching 8 bases. V shed 3 bases and J 0 bases; nucleotides not matched to a gene: 10. This CDR3 is built from 17 residues. Germline loops: CDR1 SGHNT, CDR2 YENEEA.

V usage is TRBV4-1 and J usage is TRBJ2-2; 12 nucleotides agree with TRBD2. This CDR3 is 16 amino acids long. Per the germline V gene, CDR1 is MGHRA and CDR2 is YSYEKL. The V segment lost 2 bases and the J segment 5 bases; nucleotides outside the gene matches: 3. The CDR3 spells CASSQRLAGVTGELFF. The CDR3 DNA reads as TGCGCCAGCAGCCAACGACTAGCGGGAGTGACCGGGGAGCTGTTTTTT.

For the CDR3, the DNA is TGCGCCAGCAGCCAAGAAAGGAGCGGGGAGACCGGGGAGCTGTTTTTT. It specifies CASSQERSGETGELFF. The chain employs TRBV4-1 and TRBJ2-2, with 7 positions matching TRBD2. The V segment lost 0 bases and the J segment 5 bases; nucleotides outside the gene matches: 6. CDR3 length: 16 amino acids. CDR1 MGHRA and CDR2 YSYEKL come from the germline V gene.

This CDR3 reads CASSPGGPEQYF. DNA of the CDR3: TGTGCCAGCAGCCCAGGGGGACCAGAGCAGTACTTC. The V and J genes are TRBV7-3 and TRBJ2-7, with 7 nucleotides matching TRBD1. Germline V gene lookup returns CDR1 SGHTA and CDR2 FQGTGA. The CDR3 extends over 12 amino acids. The ends lost 5 bases at V and 7 bases at J; junction bases unmatched: 5. Complete variable domain (other parts from reference TRBV7-3 and TRBJ2-7): GAGVSQTPSNKVTEKGKYVELRCDPISGHTALYWYRQSLGQGPEFLIYFQGTGAADDSGLPNDRFFAVRPEGSVSTLKIQRTERGDSAVYLCASSPGGPEQYFGPGTRLTVT.

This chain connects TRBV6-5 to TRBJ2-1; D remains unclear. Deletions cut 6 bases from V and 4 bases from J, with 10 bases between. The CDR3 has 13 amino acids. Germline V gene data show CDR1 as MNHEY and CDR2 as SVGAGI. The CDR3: CASSRALYNEQFF. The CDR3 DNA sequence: TGTGCCAGCAGCCGAGCGCTATACAATGAGCAGTTCTTC.

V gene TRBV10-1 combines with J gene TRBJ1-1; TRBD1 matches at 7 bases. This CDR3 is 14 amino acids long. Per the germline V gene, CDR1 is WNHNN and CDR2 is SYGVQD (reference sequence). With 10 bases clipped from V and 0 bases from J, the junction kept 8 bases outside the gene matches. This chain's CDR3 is CATRDRVMNTEAFF. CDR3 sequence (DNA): TGCGCCACTCGCGACAGGGTTATGAACACTGAAGCTTTCTTT.

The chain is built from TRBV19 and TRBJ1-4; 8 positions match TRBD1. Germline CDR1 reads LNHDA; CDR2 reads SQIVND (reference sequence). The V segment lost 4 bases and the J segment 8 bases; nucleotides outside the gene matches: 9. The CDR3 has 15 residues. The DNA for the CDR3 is TGTGCCAGTAGTACCTACAGGGGGGAGGGAGAAAAACTGTTTTTT. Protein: CASSTYRGEGEKLFF.